These 25 T cell receptor beta chains came from one sample sequenced in a study of glioma-infiltrating T cells after dendritic cell vaccination. Sequenced by immunoSEQ multiplex PCR; TCRdb stores in-frame clones only, minus some. Of about 73,000 clones detected, over 75% appear once; the ten largest clones hold around 1.9%. Material: blood, obtained before dendritic cell vaccination. The source is a human donor with glioblastoma.

The rearrangement links TRBV15 to TRBJ1-1; no firm D call. CDR3 length equals 13 residues. Germline loops: CDR1 LNHNV, CDR2 YYDKDF (reference sequence). Trimming removed 5 bases from V and 5 bases from J, with 12 bases in between. Written as DNA, the CDR3 is TGTGCCACCAGCTCTAAACAGCGGACTGAAGCTTTCTTT. Protein: CATSSKQRTEAFF.

Details on this clone: The CDR3 does not close with the conserved phenylalanine or tryptophan, likely indicating a read error. V is TRBV28 and J is TRBJ2-7; 9 bases agree with TRBD1. The CDR3 has 15 amino acids. After removal of 2 bases from V and 3 bases from J, the junction contained 5 bases not matched to a gene. Germline loops: CDR1 MDHEN, CDR2 SYDVKM. The CDR3 region has the DNA TGTGCCAGCAGTTTAGCGGGACAGGGCTACTACGAGCAGTACCTC. Amino acid sequence: CASSLAGQGYYEQYL.

The chain uses TRBV27 and TRBJ1-2; 9 bases agree with TRBD1. CDR1 MNHEY and CDR2 SMNVEV come from the germline V gene (reference sequence). CDR3 size: 13 residues. The V and J ends lost 6 bases and 6 bases, in that order; junction bases with no gene match: 5. CDR3 DNA: TGTGCCAGCAGCTTGGACAGGGGAGATGGCTACACCTTC. Protein: CASSLDRGDGYTF.

The chain joins TRBV7-8 to TRBJ1-2, with 7 bases aligning to TRBD1. Trimming at V came to 2 bases and at J to 6 bases, leaving 3 bases not matched to a gene. CDR3 length: 13 residues. Germline lookup yields CDR1 SGHVS and CDR2 FQNEAQ. The CDR3 nucleotides are TGTGCCAGCAGCTTATTCCAGGGGGATGGCTACACCTTC. This encodes CASSLFQGDGYTF.

Details on this clone: A junction end diverges from the germline sequence, so it may reflect a read error. This chain joins TRBV6-1 and TRBJ1-2, with a tentative D call TRBD1 (6 bases). The CDR3 is 13 amino acids. The germline V gene has CDR1 MNHNS and CDR2 SASEGT. DNA of the CDR3: TGTGCCAGCAGGGGACAAGAACACTATGGCTGCACCTTC. Amino acid sequence: CASRGQEHYGCTF.

This clone was seen a single time. The chain couples TRBV5-1 to TRBJ2-1, with D uncertain. Trimming removed 1 base at V and 2 bases at J, with 7 bases between. CDR1 is SGHRS and CDR2 is YFSETQ in the germline V gene. The CDR3 is made up of 14 amino acids. The CDR3, as DNA: TGCGCCAGCAGCTTGAGCGTAACCTACAATGAGCAGTTCTTC. Its protein product is CASSLSVTYNEQFF.

The chain couples TRBV7-9 to TRBJ2-1; D perhaps matches TRBD2 (6 bases). V was trimmed by 1 base and J by 5 bases, leaving 18 bases between them. The germline V gene encodes CDR1 SEHNR and CDR2 FQNEAQ (reference sequence). This CDR3 is built from 17 residues. In DNA form, the CDR3 reads TGTGCCAGCAGCTTAGGAGGTTACAGGAGGGGCCACAATGAGCAGTTCTTC. Residues: CASSLGGYRRGHNEQFF.

This chain joins TRBV5-4 and TRBJ2-3; 15 nucleotides match TRBD2. The CDR3 consists of 17 residues. Trimming cost V 0 bases and J 6 bases; bases outside gene matches: 5. CDR1 SGHNT and CDR2 YYREEE come from the germline V gene (reference sequence). The CDR3 protein is CASSLGTSGRAGDTQYF. CDR3 in DNA: TGTGCCAGCAGCTTGGGGACTAGCGGGAGGGCGGGGGATACGCAGTATTTT.

The V call is TRBV29-1, the J call TRBJ1-1; 7 positions agree with TRBD1. CDR1 and CDR2 (germline): SQVTM, ANQGSEA. The CDR3 is 14 amino acids. DNA of the CDR3: TGCAGTAGCGGAGGGACAGCGCTGGGCACTGAAGCTTTCTTT. Its protein product is CSSGGTALGTEAFF.

The chain recombines TRBV6-5 with TRBJ2-1; a weak D match, TRBD2 (7 bases). Trimming took 4 bases from V and 9 from J, leaving 13 bases between them. Looked up from germline, CDR1 is MNHEY and CDR2 is SVGAGI. The CDR3 spans 13 residues. The CDR3 here is CASSLPGGREQFF. The CDR3, as DNA: TGTGCCAGCAGTTTACCGGGGGGCCGTGAGCAGTTCTTC.

The V gene is TRBV18, the J gene TRBJ1-5; tentative D call: TRBD1 (5 bases). The CDR3 is 13 amino acids. V was trimmed by 3 bases and J by 5 bases, leaving 8 bases between them. Germline V lookup: CDR1 KGHSH, CDR2 LQKENI. The CDR3 DNA is TGTGCCAGCTCACCCCGGGGGGATCAGCCCCAGCATTTT. It specifies CASSPRGDQPQHF.

This chain joins TRBV5-1 and TRBJ2-5; TRBD2 aligns across 11 bases. The CDR3 spans 17 residues. V shed 3 bases and J 4 bases; nucleotides not matched to a gene: 11. Germline values: CDR1 SGHRS, CDR2 YFSETQ. The CDR3 region has the DNA TGCGCCAGCAGCTCGTGGGGGACTAGCGGAGCGGGAGAGACCCAGTACTTC. Its translation: CASSSWGTSGAGETQYF.

The chain employs TRBV18 and TRBJ1-5; 10 bases align to TRBD1. J was trimmed by 3 bases and V by 3 bases; bases with no gene match: 2. Germline CDR1 KGHSH, CDR2 LQKENI. This CDR3 is 15 amino acids long. The CDR3 spells CASSPGQGYNQPQHF. Written as DNA, the CDR3 is TGTGCCAGCTCACCGGGACAGGGGTACAATCAGCCCCAGCATTTT.

This chain joins TRBV2 and TRBJ1-5, with 7 bases matching TRBD1. The V gene end was trimmed by 3 bases and the J gene end by 5 bases; junction bases not matched to a gene: 4. This CDR3 comprises 14 residues. Per germline, CDR1 SNHLY and CDR2 FYNNEI. This CDR3 is CASSEEGGDQPQHF. In DNA form, the CDR3 reads TGTGCCAGCAGTGAGGAAGGGGGCGATCAGCCCCAGCATTTT.

The gene calls are TRBV6-1 and TRBJ2-1, with 10 nucleotides matching TRBD1. Losses at the gene ends were 5 bases for V and 7 bases for J; bases not matched to a gene: 8. Germline V gives CDR1 MNHNS, CDR2 SASEGT. CDR3 length equals 15 residues. This CDR3 reads CASSQPGQGINEQFF. The DNA of the CDR3 is TGTGCCAGCAGTCAACCGGGACAGGGGATAAATGAGCAGTTCTTC.

The chain uses TRBV7-6 and TRBJ1-5; the D is unclear. The CDR3 consists of 14 residues. The germline V and J ends were trimmed by 2 bases and 5 bases, with 10 bases remaining between them. Germline CDR1 is SGHVS and CDR2 is FNYEAQ. This chain's CDR3 is CASSLREGDQPQHF. CDR3 in DNA: TGTGCCAGCAGCTTACGAGAAGGAGATCAGCCCCAGCATTTT. The full variable domain, with the rest looked up from reference TRBV7-6 and TRBJ1-5, is GAGVSQSPRYKVTKRGQDVALRCDPISGHVSLYWYRQALGQGPEFLTYFNYEAQQDKSGLPNDRFSAERPEGSISTLTIQRTEQRDSAMYRCASSLREGDQPQHFGDGTRLSIL.

The chain recombines TRBV2 with TRBJ2-5, with 14 bases matching TRBD2. In germline, CDR1 is SNHLY, CDR2 FYNNEI. Trimming removed 7 bases from V and 3 bases from J; junction bases left unmatched: 4. CDR3 length: 15 residues. The CDR3 here is CASTGTSGGKETQYF. In DNA, the CDR3 is TGTGCCAGCACCGGGACTAGCGGGGGAAAAGAGACCCAGTACTTC.

V and J are TRBV5-4 and TRBJ2-2; 8 bases match TRBD1. The V gene end was trimmed by 2 bases and the J gene end by 10 bases; junction bases not matched to a gene: 10. Germline CDR1 SGHNT, CDR2 YYREEE (reference sequence). CDR3 length equals 15 residues. The CDR3 DNA reads TGTGCCAGCAGCTTCGCGGACAGGGTAGGCCCGGAGCTGTTTTTT. Translated, it gives CASSFADRVGPELFF. Full variable domain (remainder filled in from reference TRBV5-4 and TRBJ2-2): ETGVTQSPTHLIKTRGQQVTLRCSSQSGHNTVSWYQQALGQGPQFIFQYYREEENGRGNFPPRFSGLQFPNYSSELNVNALELDDSALYLCASSFADRVGPELFFGEGSRLTVL.

The gene calls are TRBV4-2 and TRBJ1-1; perhaps TRBD1 as D (5 bases). The length of the CDR3 is 13 residues. Germline loops: CDR1 LGHNA, CDR2 YNFKEQ. The V end was cut by 2 bases, the J end by 5 bases, with 9 bases between. DNA of the CDR3: TGTGCCAGCAGCCAACAGGGAACAACTGAAGCTTTCTTT. Translation gives CASSQQGTTEAFF.

The gene calls are TRBV11-2 and TRBJ2-7; a weak D match, TRBD2 (5 bases). CDR1 SGHAT and CDR2 FQNNGV come from the germline V gene. With 6 bases removed from V and 3 bases from J, the gap between germline ends came to 21 bases. CDR3 size: 16 residues. CDR3 protein: CASRQNARPGIYEQYV. The CDR3 DNA reads as TGTGCCAGCAGACAAAATGCGAGGCCGGGAATCTACGAGCAGTACGTC.

The rearrangement links TRBV25-1 to TRBJ2-5; no clear D gene. Germline loops: CDR1 MGHDK, CDR2 SYGVNS. CDR3 size: 11 residues. V gave up 8 bases and J gave up 4 bases, with 8 bases separating them. This chain's CDR3 is CASRGIETQYF. CDR3 DNA sequence: TGTGCCAGCCGCGGTATAGAGACCCAGTACTTC.

The CDR3 DNA follows: TGTGCCAGCAGCTTAGCGCTAGTGTCAGATACGCAGTATTTT. Its protein product is CASSLALVSDTQYF. The J gene is TRBJ2-3, the V gene TRBV7-9; no clear D gene. The V end lost 0 bases, the J end lost 4 bases, and 8 bases lay between the germline ends. The CDR3 is made up of 14 amino acids. Germline V gene data show CDR1 as SEHNR and CDR2 as FQNEAQ (reference sequence).

The chain employs TRBV5-6 and TRBJ2-7, with 10 bases lining up with TRBD1. CDR1 SGHDT and CDR2 YYEEEE come from the germline V gene. This CDR3 contains 15 residues. V lost 1 base and J lost 6; bases outside the gene matches: 7. The CDR3 reads CASSLPGTGAREQYF. CDR3 coding DNA: TGTGCCAGCAGCTTGCCCGGGACAGGGGCTCGCGAGCAGTACTTC.

CDR3 sequence: CASSSGVGTGVGGYTF. The CDR3 region has the DNA TGTGCCAGCAGCTCGGGGGTAGGGACAGGGGTGGGAGGCTACACCTTC. This chain joins TRBV7-2 and TRBJ1-2; TRBD1 aligns across 10 bases. The CDR3 is 16 residues long. Germline values: CDR1 SGHTA, CDR2 FQGNSA. J gave up 8 bases and V 4 bases, and 13 bases lay outside the gene matches.

The chain has TRBV19 and TRBJ2-5, with 9 bases fitting TRBD1. The CDR3 runs 14 residues. V gave up 8 bases and J gave up 5 bases; unmatched junction bases: 9. Germline CDR1 is LNHDA and CDR2 is SQIVND (reference sequence). The CDR3 DNA sequence: TGTGCCAGTTTGGACAGGGGAGTTTCTGAGACCCAGTACTTC. It is translated as CASLDRGVSETQYF.